This T cell receptor (beta chain) was retrieved from a study of somatic mutations in cytotoxic T cells in rheumatoid arthritis. Study background: Patients had 25 to 30 ml EDTA blood drawn right after diagnosis, before any treatment.

Positive magnetic bead selection was used to isolate CD4+ and CD8+ cells; purity was checked by flow cytometry. General study results and limits: Healthy controls did not share the age-linked increase in CD8+ clonality seen in rheumatoid arthritis patients.

About this clone: Its target is not known.

The CDR3 consists of 14 residues. V lost 7 bases and J lost 0, with 12 bases in between. Germline values: CDR1 SNHLY, CDR2 FYNNEI. As handled by the study authors: After comparison against published virus-specific TCRB sequences, only a few of the patient CD8+ clones larger than 1% turned out to match them. TCRdb keeps only in-frame clones here, not all; method: immunoSEQ multiplex PCR. V, J and clone size were drawn from that table, and D and trimming were deduced from the DNA. In the table there are about 2,600 clones, 80% to 85% of which are singletons. The genes are TRBV2 and TRBJ1-2; D might be TRBD1 (6 bases). Sequenced input: CD8+ T cells sorted from blood. The TCR was taken from a man in his 60s with rheumatoid arthritis. The chain's CDR3 is CASMWTDTNYGYTF. For the CDR3, the DNA is TGTGCCAGCATGTGGACAGATACTAACTATGGCTACACCTTC.